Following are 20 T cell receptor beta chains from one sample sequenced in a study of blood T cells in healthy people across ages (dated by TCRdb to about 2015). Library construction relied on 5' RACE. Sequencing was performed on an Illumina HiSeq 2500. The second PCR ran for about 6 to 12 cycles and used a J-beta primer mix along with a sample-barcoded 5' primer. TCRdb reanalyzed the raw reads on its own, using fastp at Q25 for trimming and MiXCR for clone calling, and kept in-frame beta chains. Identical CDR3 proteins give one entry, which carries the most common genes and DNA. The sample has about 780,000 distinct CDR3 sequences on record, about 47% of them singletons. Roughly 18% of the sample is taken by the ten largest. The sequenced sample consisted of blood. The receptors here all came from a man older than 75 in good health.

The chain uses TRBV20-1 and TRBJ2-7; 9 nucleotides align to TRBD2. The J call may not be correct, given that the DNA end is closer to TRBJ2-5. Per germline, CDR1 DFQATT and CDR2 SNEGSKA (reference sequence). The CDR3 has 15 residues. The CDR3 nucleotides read TGCAGTGCTATAGGACCGGGACTAGCCACGGAGACCCAGTACTTC. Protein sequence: CSAIGPGLATETQYF.

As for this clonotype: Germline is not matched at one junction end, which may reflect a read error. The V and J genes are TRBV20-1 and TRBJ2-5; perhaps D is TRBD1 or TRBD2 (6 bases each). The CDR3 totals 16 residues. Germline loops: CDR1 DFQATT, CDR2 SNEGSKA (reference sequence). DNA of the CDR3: TGCAGTGCTATCCCCGGGACCCAAGGGGGGATAGAGGCCCAGTACTTC. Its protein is CSAIPGTQGGIEAQYF.

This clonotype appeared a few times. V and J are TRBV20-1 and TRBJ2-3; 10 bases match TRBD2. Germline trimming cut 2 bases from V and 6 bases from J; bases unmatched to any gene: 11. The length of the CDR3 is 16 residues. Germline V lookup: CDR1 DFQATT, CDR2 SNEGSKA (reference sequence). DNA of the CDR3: TGCAGTGCTAGAAATTTCCAGCGGGAGGGCCGGGATACGCAGTATTTT. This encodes CSARNFQREGRDTQYF.

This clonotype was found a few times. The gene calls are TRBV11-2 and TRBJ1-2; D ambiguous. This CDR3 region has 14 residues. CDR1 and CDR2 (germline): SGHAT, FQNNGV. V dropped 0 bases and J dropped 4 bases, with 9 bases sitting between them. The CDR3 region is CASSLDRDRYGYTF. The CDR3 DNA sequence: TGTGCCAGCAGCTTAGACCGAGACCGCTATGGCTACACCTTC.

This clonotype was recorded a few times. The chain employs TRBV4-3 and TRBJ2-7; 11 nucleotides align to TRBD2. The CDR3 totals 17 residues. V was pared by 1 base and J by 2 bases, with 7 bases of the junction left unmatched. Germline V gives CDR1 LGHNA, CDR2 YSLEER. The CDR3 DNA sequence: TGCGCCAGCAGCCAAGCACTAGCGGGAGAGTTTACCTACGAGCAGTACTTC. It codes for CASSQALAGEFTYEQYF.

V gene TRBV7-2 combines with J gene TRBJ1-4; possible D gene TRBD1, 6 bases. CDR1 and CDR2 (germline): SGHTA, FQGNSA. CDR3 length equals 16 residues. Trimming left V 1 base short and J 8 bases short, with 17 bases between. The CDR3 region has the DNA TGTGCCAGCAGCTTAGTCGGGACAAACGCTTACGAAAAACTGTTTTTT. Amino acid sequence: CASSLVGTNAYEKLFF.

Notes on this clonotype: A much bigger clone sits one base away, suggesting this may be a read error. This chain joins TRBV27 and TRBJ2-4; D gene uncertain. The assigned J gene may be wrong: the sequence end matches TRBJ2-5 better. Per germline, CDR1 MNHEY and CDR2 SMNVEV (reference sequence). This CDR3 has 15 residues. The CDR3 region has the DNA TGTGTCAGCAGCAAGTCAGGAATCCTACAAGAGACCCAGTACTTC. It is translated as CVSSKSGILQETQYF.

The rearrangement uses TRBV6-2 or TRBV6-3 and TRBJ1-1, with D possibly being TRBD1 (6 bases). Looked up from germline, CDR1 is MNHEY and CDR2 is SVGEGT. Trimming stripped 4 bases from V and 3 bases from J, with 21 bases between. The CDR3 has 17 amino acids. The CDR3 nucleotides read TGTGCCAGCAGTTCGCAGGGTACAGGGTCCCCCTACACTGAAGCTTTCTTT. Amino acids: CASSSQGTGSPYTEAFF.

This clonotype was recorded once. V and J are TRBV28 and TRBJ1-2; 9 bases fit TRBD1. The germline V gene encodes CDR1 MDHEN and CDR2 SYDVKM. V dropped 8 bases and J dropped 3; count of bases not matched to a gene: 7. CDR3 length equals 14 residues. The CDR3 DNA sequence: TGTGCCAGCGCTAGACAGGGGGTCGACTATGGCTACACCTTC. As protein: CASARQGVDYGYTF.

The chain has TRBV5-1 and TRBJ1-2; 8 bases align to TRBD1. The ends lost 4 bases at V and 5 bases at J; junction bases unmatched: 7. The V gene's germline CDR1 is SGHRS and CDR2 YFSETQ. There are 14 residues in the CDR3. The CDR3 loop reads CASSGGQGPYGYTF. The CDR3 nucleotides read TGCGCCAGCAGCGGCGGACAGGGTCCTTATGGCTACACCTTC.

CDR3 in amino acids: CASSGWTSHLTPDTQYF. In DNA form, the CDR3 reads TGTGCCAGCAGTGGATGGACTAGTCACCTGACCCCAGATACGCAGTATTTT. The V and J genes are TRBV6-1 and TRBJ2-3; 7 nucleotides agree with TRBD2. The CDR3 is 17 residues long. CDR1 is MNHNS, CDR2 SASEGT, per germline. V gave up 4 bases and J gave up 4 bases; unmatched junction bases: 14.

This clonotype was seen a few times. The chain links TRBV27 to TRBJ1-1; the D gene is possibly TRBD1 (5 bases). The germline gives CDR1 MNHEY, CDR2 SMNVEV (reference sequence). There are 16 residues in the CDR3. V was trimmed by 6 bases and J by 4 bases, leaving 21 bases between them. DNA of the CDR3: TGTGCCAGCAGGCCAACCCCGGGGGGGATGGGCACTGAAGCTTTCTTT. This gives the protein CASRPTPGGMGTEAFF.

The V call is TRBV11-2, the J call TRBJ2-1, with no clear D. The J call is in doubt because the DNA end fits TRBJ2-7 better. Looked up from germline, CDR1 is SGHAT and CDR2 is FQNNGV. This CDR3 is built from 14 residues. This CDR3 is CASSRQDLRNEQYF. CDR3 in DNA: TGTGCCAGCAGCCGTCAGGACCTTAGGAATGAGCAGTACTTC.

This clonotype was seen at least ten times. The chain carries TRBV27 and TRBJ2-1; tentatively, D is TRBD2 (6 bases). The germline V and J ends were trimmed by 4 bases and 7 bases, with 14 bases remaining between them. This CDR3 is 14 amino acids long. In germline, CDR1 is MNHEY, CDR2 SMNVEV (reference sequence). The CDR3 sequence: CASSYTGAHNEQFF. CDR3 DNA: TGTGCCAGCAGTTATACGGGAGCCCATAATGAGCAGTTCTTC.

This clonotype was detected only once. CDR3 sequence reads: CASSSDQTGGRVYF. CDR3 nucleotide sequence: TGCGCCAGCAGCTCCGACCAGACAGGGGGACGGGTGTACTTC. This chain joins TRBV5-1 and TRBJ2-5; 9 bases are shared with TRBD1. Germline loops: CDR1 SGHRS, CDR2 YFSETQ. CDR3 size: 14 residues. Trimming cost V 3 bases and J 13 bases; bases outside gene matches: 13.

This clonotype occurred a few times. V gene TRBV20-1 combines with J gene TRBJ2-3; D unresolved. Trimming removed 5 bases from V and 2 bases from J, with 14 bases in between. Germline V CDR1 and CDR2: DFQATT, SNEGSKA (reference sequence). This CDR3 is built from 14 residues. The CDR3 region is CSARGRADTDTQYF. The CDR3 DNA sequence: TGCAGTGCTCGAGGCCGCGCAGACACAGATACGCAGTATTTT.

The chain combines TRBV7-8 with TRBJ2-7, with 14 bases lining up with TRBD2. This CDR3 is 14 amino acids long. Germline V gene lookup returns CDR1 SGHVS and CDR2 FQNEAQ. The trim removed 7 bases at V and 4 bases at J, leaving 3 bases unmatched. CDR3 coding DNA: TGTGCCAGCAACGGGACTAGCGGGGGATACGAGCAGTACTTC. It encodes CASNGTSGGYEQYF.

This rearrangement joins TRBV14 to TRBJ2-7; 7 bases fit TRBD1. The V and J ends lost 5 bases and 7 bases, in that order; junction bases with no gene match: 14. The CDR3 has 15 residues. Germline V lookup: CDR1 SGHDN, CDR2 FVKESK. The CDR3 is CASSLYVGQMGEQYF. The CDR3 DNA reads TGTGCCAGCAGCTTATATGTGGGACAGATGGGGGAGCAGTACTTC.

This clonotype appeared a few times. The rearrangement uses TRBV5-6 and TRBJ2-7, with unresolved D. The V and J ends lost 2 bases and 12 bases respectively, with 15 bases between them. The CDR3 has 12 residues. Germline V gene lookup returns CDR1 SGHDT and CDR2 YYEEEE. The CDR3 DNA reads TGTGCCAGCAGCTTAGGTCGAGAGGATGGGTACTTC. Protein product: CASSLGREDGYF.

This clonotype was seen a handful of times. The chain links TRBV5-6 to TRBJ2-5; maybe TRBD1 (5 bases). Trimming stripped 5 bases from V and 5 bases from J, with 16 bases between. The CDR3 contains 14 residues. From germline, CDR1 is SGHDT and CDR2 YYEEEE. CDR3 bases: TGTGCCAGCAGGGAGTCAGGGCTTGGCGAGACCCAGTACTTC. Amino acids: CASRESGLGETQYF.